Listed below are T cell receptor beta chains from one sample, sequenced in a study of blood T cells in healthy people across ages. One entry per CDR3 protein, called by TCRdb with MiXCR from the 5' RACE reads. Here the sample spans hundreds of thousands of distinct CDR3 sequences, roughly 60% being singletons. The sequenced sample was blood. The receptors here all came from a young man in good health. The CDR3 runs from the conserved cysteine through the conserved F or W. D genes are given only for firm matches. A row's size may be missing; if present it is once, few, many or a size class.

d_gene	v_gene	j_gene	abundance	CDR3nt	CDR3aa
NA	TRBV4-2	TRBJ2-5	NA	TGTGCCAGCAGCCAAGTGACTAGTTTTGAGACCCAGTACTTC	CASSQVTSFETQYF
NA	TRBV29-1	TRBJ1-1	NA	TGCAGCGTTGGGTGGGGGCGCGGAGAAGCTTTCTTT	CSVGWGRGEAFF
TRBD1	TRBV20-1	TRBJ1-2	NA	TGCAGTGCTAGGGCCGGGACAGGGGAAGGCTACACCTTC	CSARAGTGEGYTF
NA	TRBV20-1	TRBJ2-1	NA	TGCAGTGCGGGCAGGGGACGTGAGCAGTTCTTC	CSAGRGREQFF
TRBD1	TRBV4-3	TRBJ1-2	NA	TGCGCCAGCAGCCAAGGGACAGGCCATGGCTACACCTTC	CASSQGTGHGYTF
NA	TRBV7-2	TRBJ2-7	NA	TGTGCCAGCAGTCACTCCAGCCTTTACTACGAGCAGTACTTC	CASSHSSLYYEQYF
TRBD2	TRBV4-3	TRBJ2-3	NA	TGCGCCAGCAGCCAAGATCGGGCTAGCGGGAGGAGGGCAGATACGCAGTATTTT	CASSQDRASGRRADTQYF
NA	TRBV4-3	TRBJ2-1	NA	TGCGCCAGCAGCCTAAGCGGGACAGGTCGAAATGAGCAGTTCTTC	CASSLSGTGRNEQFF
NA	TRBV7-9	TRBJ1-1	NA	TGTGCCAGCCAGCTGGGGAGCACTGAAGCTTTCTTT	CASQLGSTEAFF
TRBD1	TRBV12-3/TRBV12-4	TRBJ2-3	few	TGTGCCAGCAGTTTCAGAATCGACGACAGGGGGCTTGGTCGCGGTACGCAGTATTTT	CASSFRIDDRGLGRGTQYF